This entry lists 31 T cell receptor beta chains sequenced from one sample in a study of cytomegalovirus exposure and HLA in healthy donors. The PCR made use of 60 Vbeta and 13 Jbeta primers. TCRdb keeps only in-frame clones here, not all; method: immunoSEQ multiplex PCR. The data contain around 300,000 clones, about 66% of them singletons. Sequencing was performed on PBMCs. Source of these receptors: a female donor in good health and CMV-seronegative.

The V and J genes are TRBV9 and TRBJ2-2; perhaps TRBD1 as D (6 bases). Trimming cost V 0 bases and J 6 bases, with 15 bases left between them. The CDR3 runs to 16 residues. The germline V gene encodes CDR1 SGDLS and CDR2 YYNGEE. CDR3 sequence reads: CASSVGLGQIPGELFF. In nucleotides, the CDR3 is TGTGCCAGCAGCGTAGGATTAGGACAGATACCCGGGGAGCTGTTTTTT.

The V and J genes are TRBV5-1 and TRBJ2-3; 13 bases are shared with TRBD2. Germline CDR1 is SGHRS and CDR2 is YFSETQ. The V gene end was trimmed by 4 bases and the J gene end by 0 bases; junction bases not matched to a gene: 5. The CDR3 is 17 residues long. This CDR3 reads CASSRGLAGSSTDTQYF. Written as DNA, the CDR3 is TGCGCCAGCAGCAGGGGACTAGCGGGATCTAGCACAGATACGCAGTATTTT. Together with reference TRBV5-1 and TRBJ2-3, the CDR3 gives the full variable domain: KAGVTQTPRYLIKTRGQQVTLSCSPISGHRSVSWYQQTPGQGLQFLFEYFSETQRNKGNFPGRFSGRQFSNSRSEMNVSTLELGDSALYLCASSRGLAGSSTDTQYFGPGTRLTVL.

The chain combines TRBV30 with TRBJ1-2; D not certain. CDR3 length equals 15 residues. Germline lookup yields CDR1 GTSNPN and CDR2 SVGIG (reference sequence). V was trimmed by 2 bases and J by 0 bases, leaving 13 bases between them. The CDR3 region is CAWSRGGLANYGYTF. The CDR3 DNA is TGTGCCTGGAGTCGCGGTGGATTAGCTAACTATGGCTACACCTTC.

The rearrangement joins TRBV21-1 to TRBJ2-7; no check of the table's D call, TRBD2, against the DNA was made. TRBV21-1 is termed a pseudogene. This CDR3 is 14 amino acids long. CDR3 nucleotides: TGTGCCAGCTCCGGGACTAGCGAGCCCTACGAGCAGTACTTC. Encoded protein: CASSGTSEPYEQYF.

This chain connects TRBV19 to TRBJ1-5; D uncertain. CDR3 length: 14 amino acids. Germline CDR1 and CDR2: LNHDA and SQIVND (reference sequence). V was pared by 3 bases and J by 5 bases, with 11 bases between. In DNA, the CDR3 is TGTGCCAGTAGTATTCGGAGGGCGGATCAGCCCCAGCATTTT. Protein sequence: CASSIRRADQPQHF. Full variable domain (remainder filled in from reference TRBV19 and TRBJ1-5): DGGITQSPKYLFRKEGQNVTLSCEQNLNHDAMYWYRQDPGQGLRLIYYSQIVNDFQKGDIAEGYSVSREKKESFPLTVTSAQKNPTAFYLCASSIRRADQPQHFGDGTRLSIL.

The chain combines TRBV5-1 with TRBJ2-2, with 13 bases matching TRBD2. The CDR3 has 16 residues. Per the germline V gene, CDR1 is SGHRS and CDR2 is YFSETQ. Trimming removed 3 bases from V and 4 bases from J; junction bases left unmatched: 3. Here the CDR3 reads CASSSGTSGITGELFF. CDR3 sequence (DNA): TGCGCCAGCAGCTCGGGGACTAGCGGGATCACCGGGGAGCTGTTTTTT.

V is TRBV13 and J is TRBJ1-2; D ambiguous. V dropped 0 bases and J dropped 0 bases, with 5 bases sitting between them. The germline V gene has CDR1 PRHDT and CDR2 FYEKMQ (reference sequence). The CDR3 runs 14 residues. The CDR3 spells CASSLGLANYGYTF. As DNA, the CDR3 is TGTGCCAGCAGCTTAGGTTTAGCTAACTATGGCTACACCTTC.

The V call is TRBV9, the J call TRBJ2-3; the match to TRBD2 covers 7 bases. The J segment lost 2 bases and the V segment lost 0 bases, leaving 12 bases of the junction unmatched. The V gene's germline CDR1 is SGDLS and CDR2 YYNGEE. CDR3 length: 18 residues. The CDR3 coding sequence is TGTGCCAGCAGCGTAGATCGAGGCGGGAGCGATCCCACAGATACGCAGTATTTT. Protein sequence: CASSVDRGGSDPTDTQYF.

This chain joins TRBV7-9 and TRBJ2-5; D may be TRBD1 (5 bases). Near its end, the DNA agrees better with TRBJ2-7, so the J call may be wrong. The CDR3 consists of 14 residues. Germline V gives CDR1 SEHNR, CDR2 FQNEAQ (reference sequence). Here the CDR3 DNA reads TGTGCCAGCAGCGCCCCGACAGCGTCCTACGAGCAGTACTTC. Translated, it gives CASSAPTASYEQYF.

The chain couples TRBV11-2 to TRBJ2-3; TRBD2 matches at 16 bases. J was trimmed by 5 bases and V by 4 bases; bases with no gene match: 9. CDR1 is SGHAT, CDR2 FQNNGV, per germline. This CDR3 is 18 amino acids long. As DNA, the CDR3 is TGTGCCAGCAGCTCCCTGGGACTAGCGGGAGGGGGGCAAGATACGCAGTATTTT. This codes for CASSSLGLAGGGQDTQYF.

The gene calls are TRBV6-1 and TRBJ2-3; D is possibly TRBD2 (5 bases). CDR3 length equals 13 residues. The germline V and J ends were trimmed by 6 bases and 2 bases, with 9 bases remaining between them. The germline V gene has CDR1 MNHNS and CDR2 SASEGT. In DNA form, the CDR3 reads TGTGCCAGCAGCCCGGGGTTCACAGATACGCAGTATTTT. Its translation: CASSPGFTDTQYF.

The chain couples TRBV5-4 to TRBJ1-2, with a weak D call TRBD1 (6 bases). CDR3 length: 16 amino acids. Germline V CDR1 and CDR2: SGHNT, YYREEE (reference sequence). V lost 5 bases and J 5 bases, leaving 22 bases between the germline ends. CDR3 sequence (DNA): TGTGCCAGCAGTGTAACCGGGCTTCAGGGGCCTTATGGCTACACCTTC. Residues: CASSVTGLQGPYGYTF.

The chain joins TRBV19 to TRBJ2-5; D not certain. Germline values: CDR1 LNHDA, CDR2 SQIVND (reference sequence). The CDR3 is 15 residues long. The V gene lost 3 bases and the J gene lost 4 bases, with 15 bases spanning the gap. Here the CDR3 reads CASSIFSSFAETQYF. The CDR3 region has the DNA TGTGCCAGTAGTATTTTCAGTTCTTTCGCAGAGACCCAGTACTTC.

This rearrangement joins TRBV11-3 to TRBJ2-7, with D tentatively TRBD2 (5 bases). The CDR3 is made up of 14 amino acids. Germline V lookup: CDR1 SGHNT, CDR2 YENEEA. V dropped 5 bases and J dropped 6 bases, with 17 bases sitting between them. DNA of the CDR3: TGTGCCAGCAGCCGTCAGTGGCCCCGGGGCGAGCAGTACTTC. The encoded protein is CASSRQWPRGEQYF.

CDR3 in amino acids: CASSSGTGGHEQFF. CDR3 nucleotides: TGTGCCAGCAGCTCCGGGACAGGGGGACATGAGCAGTTCTTC. This sequence joins TRBV7-9 and TRBJ2-1; 11 bases fit TRBD1. V was clipped by 4 bases and J by 8 bases; unmatched bases: 4. The CDR3 consists of 14 residues. Germline V gene sequence: CDR1 SEHNR, CDR2 FQNEAQ (reference sequence). Full variable domain (missing parts from reference TRBV7-9 and TRBJ2-1): DTGVSQNPRHKITKRGQNVTFRCDPISEHNRLYWYRQTLGQGPEFLTYFQNEAQLEKSRLLSDRFSAERPKGSFSTLEIQRTEQGDSAMYLCASSSGTGGHEQFFGPGTRLTVL.

This chain joins TRBV7-9 and TRBJ2-7; D might be TRBD2 (5 bases). Germline V gene data show CDR1 as SEHNR and CDR2 as FQNEAQ (reference sequence). The CDR3 has 16 residues. With 4 bases removed from V and 5 bases from J, the gap between germline ends came to 21 bases. Here the CDR3 reads CASSSLGGWTEDEQYF. The CDR3 bases are TGTGCCAGCAGCTCCTTAGGCGGGTGGACGGAGGACGAGCAGTACTTC.

The chain links TRBV21-1 to TRBJ2-1; TRBD2, the D gene given by the table, was not confirmed from the DNA. TRBV21-1 is a listed pseudogene. CDR3 length: 15 amino acids. CDR3 nucleotides: TGTGCCAGCAGCAAAGCCGAGGGGGGGAACAATGAGCAGTTCTTC. Encoded protein: CASSKAEGGNNEQFF.

The chain links TRBV9 to TRBJ1-2; tentative D call: TRBD1 (5 bases). V gave up 2 bases and J gave up 4 bases, with 12 bases separating them. Germline CDR1 is SGDLS and CDR2 is YYNGEE. The CDR3 has 14 residues. CDR3 DNA: TGTGCCAGCAGCGTTTCGACAGACATCTATGGCTACACCTTC. Translated: CASSVSTDIYGYTF.

The chain uses TRBV6-1 and TRBJ1-5; D not certain. V was shortened by 6 bases and J by 5 bases, with 11 bases between the two germline ends. CDR1 and CDR2 from the germline V gene are MNHNS and SASEGT. The CDR3 contains 13 residues. CDR3 nucleotide sequence: TGTGCCAGCAGACTCATAATTGATCAGCCCCAGCATTTT. Translation: CASRLIIDQPQHF.

This clone has more than one count but fewer than ten. The V gene is TRBV6-1, the J gene TRBJ1-6; TRBD1 matches at 8 bases. V gave up 3 bases and J gave up 4 bases; unmatched junction bases: 2. Per the germline V gene, CDR1 is MNHNS and CDR2 is SASEGT. CDR3 size: 15 residues. The DNA for the CDR3 is TGTGCCAGCAGTGACGGGACAGGATATAATTCACCCCTCCACTTT. It translates to CASSDGTGYNSPLHF.

This clone was seen a handful of times. This same CDR3 is encoded by further DNA sequences in the sample. This chain links TRBV6-5 with TRBJ1-5, with TRBD1 as a possible D gene (5 bases). Trimming took off 5 bases at V and 5 bases at J, with 13 bases between the two ends. CDR3 length equals 14 residues. Per the germline V gene, CDR1 is MNHEY and CDR2 is SVGAGI. CDR3 in DNA: TGTGCCAGCAGTCTAGGGACGGGGGATCAGCCCCAGCATTTT. Its translation: CASSLGTGDQPQHF.

The chain uses TRBV27 and TRBJ2-7; D possibly corresponds to TRBD2 (6 bases). The CDR3 contains 16 residues. Deletions cut 1 base from V and 2 bases from J, with 15 bases between. CDR1 is MNHEY, CDR2 SMNVEV, per germline (reference sequence). The CDR3 loop reads CASSLLGGNNPYEQYF. The CDR3 bases are TGTGCCAGCAGTTTATTAGGCGGGAACAACCCCTACGAGCAGTACTTC.

A single count supports this clone. The chain links TRBV11-2 to TRBJ2-1; 14 bases align to TRBD2. CDR1 is SGHAT and CDR2 is FQNNGV in the germline V gene. J was trimmed by 7 bases and V by 0 bases; bases with no gene match: 2. The CDR3 sequence is 16 residues long. The CDR3 DNA reads as TGTGCCAGCAGCTTAGATGGGACTAGCGGGAGAAATGAGCAGTTCTTC. Translated: CASSLDGTSGRNEQFF.

The chain is built from TRBV5-5 and TRBJ1-2; 8 nucleotides agree with TRBD1. Trimming cost V 4 bases and J 3 bases; bases outside gene matches: 8. CDR1 is SGHKS and CDR2 is YYEKEE in the germline V gene (reference sequence). The CDR3 sequence is 15 residues long. As DNA, the CDR3 is TGTGCCAGCAGCCCCTACAGGGGGACGGACTATGGCTACACCTTC. This encodes CASSPYRGTDYGYTF.

J is TRBJ2-7 and V is TRBV28, with 7 bases aligning to TRBD2. V lost 4 bases, J lost 0 bases, and 6 bases stayed unmatched. Per the germline V gene, CDR1 is MDHEN and CDR2 is SYDVKM. This CDR3 has 15 residues. The CDR3 DNA sequence: TGTGCCAGCAGTTCCCTAGCGGCTAGCTCCTACGAGCAGTACTTC. Translating gives CASSSLAASSYEQYF.

This clone was seen only once. The V call is TRBV19, the J call TRBJ1-1; D is possibly TRBD1 (5 bases). The CDR3 has 15 residues. V lost 2 bases, J lost 6 bases, and 16 bases lay in between. Per germline, CDR1 LNHDA and CDR2 SQIVND (reference sequence). CDR3 residues: CASSISWGAAPEAFF. The CDR3 bases are TGTGCCAGTAGTATAAGCTGGGGCGCCGCACCTGAAGCTTTCTTT.

The chain has TRBV5-1 and TRBJ1-1; a possible D gene is TRBD1 (5 bases). Germline CDR1 is SGHRS and CDR2 is YFSETQ. V shed 3 bases and J shed 1 base, with 13 bases lying between them. The CDR3 contains 15 residues. The chain's CDR3 is CASSSSQGTNTEAFF. CDR3 DNA: TGCGCCAGCAGCTCGTCTCAGGGTACGAACACTGAAGCTTTCTTT.

This rearrangement joins TRBV5-1 to TRBJ2-3; 10 nucleotides match TRBD1. The CDR3 extends over 16 amino acids. The J segment lost 2 bases and the V segment lost 4 bases, leaving 7 bases of the junction unmatched. CDR1 SGHRS and CDR2 YFSETQ come from the germline V gene. Here the CDR3 DNA reads TGCGCCAGCAGCCTAGCCGGGACAGGGGTCACAGATACGCAGTATTTT. This sequence encodes CASSLAGTGVTDTQYF.

The gene calls are TRBV15 and TRBJ2-2; 7 positions match TRBD2. Germline CDR1 LNHNV, CDR2 YYDKDF (reference sequence). The CDR3 runs 16 residues. J was trimmed by 7 bases and V by 0 bases; bases with no gene match: 8. The CDR3 loop reads CATSRDRGGLGGELFF. The CDR3 nucleotides are TGTGCCACCAGCAGAGATCGCGGGGGATTAGGCGGGGAGCTGTTTTTT.

V is TRBV7-9 and J is TRBJ1-2; perhaps TRBD1 as D (5 bases). In germline, CDR1 is SEHNR, CDR2 FQNEAQ (reference sequence). The germline V and J ends were trimmed by 3 bases and 0 bases, with 14 bases remaining between them. CDR3 length: 16 amino acids. The CDR3 protein is CASSLGGNSANYGYTF. The CDR3 coding sequence is TGTGCCAGCAGCTTGGGGGGGAACAGTGCTAACTATGGCTACACCTTC. Supplemented by reference TRBV7-9 and TRBJ1-2, the full variable domain reads DTGVSQNPRHKITKRGQNVTFRCDPISEHNRLYWYRQTLGQGPEFLTYFQNEAQLEKSRLLSDRFSAERPKGSFSTLEIQRTEQGDSAMYLCASSLGGNSANYGYTFGSGTRLTVV.

V gene TRBV30 combines with J gene TRBJ2-2; possibly TRBD1 for D (5 bases). Trimming shortened V by 0 bases and J by 8 bases, and 13 bases separated the two germline ends. CDR1 is GTSNPN and CDR2 is SVGIG in the germline V gene (reference sequence). This CDR3 has 14 residues. The CDR3 region has the DNA TGTGCCTGGAGTGTACGGGCTGCAGGGGGGGAGCTGTTTTTT. This gives the protein CAWSVRAAGGELFF.